A selection of T cell receptor beta chains follows, all from one sample in a study of blood T cell repertoires in COVID-19. The method was immunoSEQ multiplex PCR; TCRdb's version includes in-frame clones alone and lacks a portion of them. Of over 150,000 clones detected, 87% appear once; the ten largest clones hold 0.88%. The sample taken for sequencing was peripheral blood. The receptors were sampled from a woman aged 18-29 years who had recovered from COVID-19. Both conserved end residues are part of each CDR3. Clone sizes are given selectively: once, few, many, or a class where the clone is expanded.

CASSQEASGQAFTYEQYF	few	TRBJ2-7	TRBV4-1
CASSETGNSPLHF	few	TRBJ1-6	TRBV6-4
CASSQESGVSAPFEQYF	-	TRBJ2-7	TRBV4-3
CASSHITGKRHNEQFF	-	TRBJ2-1	TRBV6-6
CASSPLAGGVETQYF	few	TRBJ2-5	TRBV4-1
CAISESGSGETQYF	-	TRBJ2-5	TRBV10-3
CAGVMTGGDGYTF	-	TRBJ1-2	TRBV2
CASSPDRGGGYTF	few	TRBJ1-2	TRBV5-5
CASSTPGLAGGADTQYF	once	TRBJ2-3	TRBV19
CASSLGALTSGGAPQYF	-	TRBJ2-3	TRBV13
CASSSRGLGSPLHF	-	TRBJ1-6	TRBV5-6